Here is one T cell receptor (beta chain) with its context. As yet, its antigen is unknown. TCRdb independently ran MiXCR on the reads; one entry per CDR3 protein. Of roughly 500,000 distinct CDR3 sequences in the sample, more than 40% are singletons; the top ten hold about 41%. These data originate in a study of T cell repertoires in cytomegalovirus infection. On the study more broadly: It was recently identified HLA-C-restricted and well-studied HLA-B-restricted CMV epitopes that the study used. From public TCR beta signatures came an indication of both CMV infection and matching HLA type.

This receptor was identified in a human donor in good health (CMV status not recorded). Some clones in this sample may be carry-over from other donors' samples. The sample here was cultured PBMCs, taken from culture after CMV antigen stimulation.

CDR3 in DNA: TGTGCCAGCAGCCCGGGGGGGGGCTTCACCGGGGAGCTGTTTTTT. This encodes CASSPGGGFTGELFF. The rearrangement uses TRBV6-5 and TRBJ2-2, with TRBD2 matching 8 bases. Germline V gives CDR1 MNHEY, CDR2 SVGAGI. The CDR3 consists of 15 residues. Trimming took 6 bases from V and 4 from J; bases not matched to a gene: 7.